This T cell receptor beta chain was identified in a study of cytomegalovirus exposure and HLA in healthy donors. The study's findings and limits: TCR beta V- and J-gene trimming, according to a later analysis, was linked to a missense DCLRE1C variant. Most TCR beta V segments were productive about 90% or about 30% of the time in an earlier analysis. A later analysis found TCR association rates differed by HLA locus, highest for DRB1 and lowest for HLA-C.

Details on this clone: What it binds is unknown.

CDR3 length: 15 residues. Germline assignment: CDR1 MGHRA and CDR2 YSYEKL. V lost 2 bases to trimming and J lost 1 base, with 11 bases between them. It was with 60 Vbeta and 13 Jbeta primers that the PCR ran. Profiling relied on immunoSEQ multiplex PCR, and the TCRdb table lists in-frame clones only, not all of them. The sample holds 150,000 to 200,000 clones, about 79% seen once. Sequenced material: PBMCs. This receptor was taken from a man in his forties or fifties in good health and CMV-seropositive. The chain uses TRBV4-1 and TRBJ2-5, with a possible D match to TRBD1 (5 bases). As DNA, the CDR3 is TGCGCCAGCAGCCAACCAGGACACAGCCAAGAGACCCAGTACTTC. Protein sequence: CASSQPGHSQETQYF.